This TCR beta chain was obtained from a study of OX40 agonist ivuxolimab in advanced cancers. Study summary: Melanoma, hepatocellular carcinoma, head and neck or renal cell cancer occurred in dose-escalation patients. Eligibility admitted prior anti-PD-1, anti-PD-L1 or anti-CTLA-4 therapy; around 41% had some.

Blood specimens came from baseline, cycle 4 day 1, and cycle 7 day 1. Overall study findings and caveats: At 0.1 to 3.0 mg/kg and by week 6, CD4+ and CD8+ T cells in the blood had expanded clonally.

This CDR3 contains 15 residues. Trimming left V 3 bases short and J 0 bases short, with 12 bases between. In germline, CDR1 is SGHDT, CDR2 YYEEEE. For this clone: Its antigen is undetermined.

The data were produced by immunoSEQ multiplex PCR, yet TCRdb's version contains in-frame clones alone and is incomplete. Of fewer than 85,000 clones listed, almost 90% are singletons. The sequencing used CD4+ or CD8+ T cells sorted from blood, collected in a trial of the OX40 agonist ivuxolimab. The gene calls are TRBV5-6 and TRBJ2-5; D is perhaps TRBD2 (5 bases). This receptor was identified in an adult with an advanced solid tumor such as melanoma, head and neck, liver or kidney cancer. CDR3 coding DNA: TGTGCCAGCAGCTATTCGTCCGGGAACCAAGAGACCCAGTACTTC. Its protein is CASSYSSGNQETQYF.